These T cell receptor beta chains were read from a single sample in a study of blood T cell repertoires in COVID-19. Measured with immunoSEQ multiplex PCR; TCRdb has only the in-frame clones, and not every one. The table records roughly 230,000 clones, roughly 87% of them present only once. Specimen: peripheral blood. The receptors shown here come from a woman in her 40s who had recovered from COVID-19. Both conserved end residues are part of each CDR3. The order of the fields is J gene, D gene, V gene, CDR3 DNA, CDR3 protein. The D gene is left open where the match is weak.

>TRBJ2-1|TRBD2|TRBV14
TGTGCCAGCAGCCAAGTGGCCGGGACTAGCTATGAGCAGTTCTTC
CASSQVAGTSYEQFF
>TRBJ1-2|.|TRBV5-4
TGTGCCAGCAGCCCCACAGGGACCCATGGCTACACCTTC
CASSPTGTHGYTF
>TRBJ2-6|.|TRBV3-1/TRBV3-2
TGTGCCAGCAGCCAAGAGACTAGGGGGCTCTCTGGGGCCAACGTCCTGACTTTC
CASSQETRGLSGANVLTF
>TRBJ1-5|.|TRBV5-5
TGTGCCAGCAGCCCGGAGGGGACGCTTCAGCCCCAGCATTTT
CASSPEGTLQPQHF
>TRBJ2-2|.|TRBV6-4
TGTGCCAGCAGTGAAAGGGTCGGGAGTGAGAACACCGGGGAGCTGTTTTTT
CASSERVGSENTGELFF
>TRBJ1-1|.|TRBV12-3/TRBV12-4
TGTGCCAGCAGTTTAACAGCGAACACTGAAGCTTTCTTT
CASSLTANTEAFF
>TRBJ2-1|.|TRBV10-1
TGCGCCAGCAGCCAAGTCAGGGGTACCTACAATGAGCAGTTCTTC
CASSQVRGTYNEQFF
>TRBJ1-1|.|TRBV18
TGTGCCAGCTCATCCATACCGACAGCAAAGAACACTGAAGCTTTCTTT
CASSSIPTAKNTEAFF
>TRBJ1-5|.|TRBV6-5
TGTGCCAGCAGTTACTCGAGAAGACAGCCCCAGCATTTT
CASSYSRRQPQHF
>TRBJ2-7|TRBD1|TRBV12-3/TRBV12-4
TGTGCCAGCAGTGCGGGACAGGGGAGAGAGCAGTACTTC
CASSAGQGREQYF
>TRBJ1-2|TRBD1|TRBV10-3
TGTGCCATCAGTGAGTCGACTCTGGGACAGATGTATGGCTACACCTTC
CAISESTLGQMYGYTF
>TRBJ1-1|.|TRBV5-1
TGCGCCAGCAGCCCCAAAATGGGTCGGGGGATGAACACTGAAGCTTTCTTT
CASSPKMGRGMNTEAFF
>TRBJ2-2|.|TRBV5-6
TGTGCCAGCAGCTTGTTATTTGCCGGGGAGCTGTTTTTT
CASSLLFAGELFF
>TRBJ2-1|.|TRBV13
TGTGCCAGCAGCTTAGCTGAGTTAGAAAGGTTCTTC
CASSLAELERFF